These T cell receptor beta chains were read from a single sample in a study of blood T cell repertoires in COVID-19. The method was immunoSEQ multiplex PCR; TCRdb's version includes in-frame clones alone and lacks a portion of them. The sample has around 130,000 clones, roughly 89% seen once. The sample consisted of peripheral blood. The source is a middle-aged man with active or convalescent COVID-19. Each CDR3 is given with its conserved first and last residue. D genes are given only for firm matches. Clone size appears in some rows only: once, few, many, or a class for an expanded clone.

TRBV2	-	TRBD2	TRBJ2-5	15	CASRATSGRGETQYF	TGTGCCAGCAGGGCGACTAGCGGGAGAGGGGAGACCCAGTACTTC
TRBV11-1	-	TRBD2	TRBJ2-3	11	CAIWGGDTQYF	TGTGCCATCTGGGGGGGGGATACGCAGTATTTT
TRBV6-2/TRBV6-3	-	-	TRBJ2-5	15	CASSSARLLQETQYF	TGTGCCAGCAGTTCTGCCAGACTCCTCCAAGAGACCCAGTACTTC
TRBV19	-	TRBD1	TRBJ2-5	16	CASSIDPGGTGATQYF	TGTGCCAGTAGTATAGATCCAGGAGGGACAGGGGCGACCCAGTACTTC
TRBV11-2	-	-	TRBJ1-1	13	CASSLDLYTEAFF	TGTGCCAGCAGCTTAGATCTGTACACTGAAGCTTTCTTT
TRBV2	-	-	TRBJ1-1	15	CATDLGQGWHTEAFF	TGTGCCACCGATTTGGGGCAGGGATGGCACACTGAAGCTTTCTTT
TRBV6-6	-	-	TRBJ2-2	13	CASSLFDTGELFF	TGTGCCAGCAGTCTATTTGACACCGGGGAGCTGTTTTTT
TRBV2	-	-	TRBJ1-5	15	CASSVGQLGNQPQHF	TGTGCCAGCAGTGTGGGGCAGCTAGGGAATCAGCCCCAGCATTTT
TRBV5-1	few	TRBD1	TRBJ1-2	17	CASSPGQSSLGYYGYTF	TGCGCCAGCAGCCCGGGACAGAGTTCTCTCGGATACTATGGCTACACCTTC
TRBV12-5	-	-	TRBJ2-2	14	CASGPTPGSGELFF	TGTGCTAGTGGTCCAACTCCAGGGTCCGGGGAGCTGTTTTTT
TRBV6-5	once	TRBD1	TRBJ2-5	13	CASSRTGAETQYF	TGTGCCAGCTCAAGGACAGGGGCAGAGACCCAGTACTTC
TRBV6-4	-	-	TRBJ2-3	15	CASSDQGRSTDTQYF	TGTGCCAGCAGTGACCAGGGCAGGAGCACAGATACGCAGTATTTT
TRBV30	-	-	TRBJ1-4	13	CAWSVGDNEKLFF	TGTGCCTGGAGTGTCGGGGATAATGAAAAACTGTTTTTT
TRBV30	-	TRBD1	TRBJ2-5	15	CAWSGTGWSLETQYF	TGTGCCTGGAGTGGGACAGGGTGGTCCCTGGAGACCCAGTACTTC
TRBV5-4	-	TRBD2	TRBJ2-3	19	CASSSIPLEREREADTQYF	TGTGCCAGCAGTTCCATCCCCCTGGAGCGGGAGAGGGAAGCAGATACGCAGTATTTT
TRBV19	-	TRBD1	TRBJ1-1	16	CASRFTGTGAGTEAFF	TGTGCCAGTAGATTTACCGGGACAGGGGCAGGCACTGAAGCTTTCTTT
TRBV5-6	-	TRBD1	TRBJ2-7	14	CASSFRGTDYEQYF	TGTGCCAGCAGCTTTAGGGGGACAGACTACGAGCAGTACTTC
TRBV11-2	-	-	TRBJ2-5	15	CASSWSQTGKETQYF	TGTGCCAGCAGCTGGTCCCAAACGGGGAAAGAGACCCAGTACTTC
TRBV10-3	once	-	TRBJ2-3	15	CAISDVVFGTDTQYF	TGTGCCATCAGTGACGTAGTTTTCGGCACAGATACGCAGTATTTT
TRBV19	-	TRBD1	TRBJ1-6	14	CASRPGQEHSPLHF	TGTGCCAGTAGGCCGGGACAGGAACACTCACCCCTCCACTTT
TRBV2	-	-	TRBJ2-4	12	CASGEAKNIQYF	TGTGCCAGCGGAGAAGCCAAAAACATTCAGTACTTC
TRBV27	few	-	TRBJ2-7	13	CASSLIQGYEQYF	TGTGCCAGCAGTTTAATCCAGGGCTACGAGCAGTACTTC
TRBV5-4	-	-	TRBJ2-5	14	CASSLAGLGETQYF	TGTGCCAGCAGCTTGGCAGGGTTGGGAGAGACCCAGTACTTC
TRBV30	once	-	TRBJ1-2	15	CAWSHGGAQIYGYTF	TGTGCCTGGAGCCACGGCGGGGCTCAGATCTATGGCTACACCTTC
TRBV9	-	-	TRBJ2-2	15	CASSQGGGMTGELFF	TGTGCCAGCAGCCAAGGTGGGGGGATGACCGGGGAGCTGTTTTTT
TRBV12-5	-	-	TRBJ2-5	13	CASGNIAQETQYF	TGTGCTAGTGGCAACATAGCACAAGAGACCCAGTACTTC
TRBV27	-	TRBD1	TRBJ1-5	15	CASSPGDRLNQPQHF	TGTGCCAGCAGTCCAGGGGACAGGCTAAATCAGCCCCAGCATTTT
TRBV10-2	-	-	TRBJ1-3	13	CASRGQDGGTIYF	TGCGCCAGCAGGGGCCAAGACGGAGGCACCATATATTTT
TRBV7-7	-	TRBD1	TRBJ2-5	13	CASTKNRGETQYF	TGTGCCAGCACCAAGAACAGGGGAGAGACCCAGTACTTC
TRBV25-1	-	-	TRBJ2-2	15	CASSELYANTGELFF	TGTGCCAGCAGTGAACTATACGCGAACACCGGGGAGCTGTTTTTT
TRBV5-5	few	TRBD1	TRBJ1-6	15	CASSMWTGAESPLHF	TGTGCCAGCAGCATGTGGACAGGGGCGGAATCACCCCTCCACTTT
TRBV19	once	-	TRBJ1-2	13	CASSTTRTGGYTF	TGTGCCAGTAGTACCACCCGGACGGGAGGCTACACCTTC
TRBV28	-	TRBD1	TRBJ2-7	15	CASSIPGQGAYEQYF	TGTGCCAGCAGTATTCCGGGACAGGGGGCTTACGAGCAGTACTTC
TRBV28	-	TRBD1	TRBJ1-1	16	CASSVSGTGVWTEAFF	TGTGCCAGCAGTGTGTCCGGGACAGGGGTATGGACTGAAGCTTTCTTT
TRBV4-2	-	-	TRBJ2-2	18	CASSQDRVTPVDTGELFF	TGTGCCAGCAGCCAAGACAGGGTCACCCCTGTCGACACCGGGGAGCTGTTTTTT
TRBV11-2	few	-	TRBJ2-3	15	CASSLVGGAGVTQYF	TGTGCCAGCAGCTTAGTAGGCGGAGCGGGCGTCACGCAGTATTTT
TRBV7-6	-	TRBD1	TRBJ1-1	15	CASSLEGARNTEAFF	TGTGCCAGCAGCTTAGAGGGGGCTAGGAACACTGAAGCTTTCTTT
TRBV28	-	TRBD1	TRBJ1-4	14	CASSPQGAGEKLFF	TGTGCCAGCAGTCCGCAGGGGGCGGGAGAAAAACTGTTTTTT
TRBV6-5	-	-	TRBJ1-2	12	CAIRTEGYGYTF	TGTGCCATCCGGACAGAAGGATACGGCTACACCTTC
TRBV29-1	-	-	TRBJ2-5	13	CSIPRGSGETQYF	TGCAGCATACCCAGGGGTTCCGGAGAGACCCAGTACTTC
TRBV2	-	-	TRBJ1-5	14	CASSENGGHQPQHF	TGTGCCAGCAGTGAAAACGGGGGTCATCAGCCCCAGCATTTT
TRBV12-5	-	TRBD1	TRBJ1-1	17	CASGFSVDRELDTEAFF	TGTGCTAGTGGTTTCTCTGTGGACAGGGAGTTGGACACTGAAGCTTTCTTT
TRBV28	once	TRBD2	TRBJ2-1	16	CASSSLAGGPLGEQFF	TGTGCCAGCAGTTCCCTAGCGGGAGGTCCGTTGGGTGAGCAGTTCTTC
TRBV6-5	few	TRBD1	TRBJ1-1	12	CASSTRQGTAFF	TGTGCCAGCAGTACCAGACAGGGGACGGCTTTCTTT
TRBV6-5	-	-	TRBJ1-3	16	CASSYSGVSSGNTIYF	TGTGCCAGCAGTTACTCCGGAGTCAGCTCTGGAAACACCATATATTTT
TRBV27	-	-	TRBJ2-1	15	CASSPQNPLDNEQFF	TGTGCCAGCAGTCCCCAGAACCCCCTGGACAATGAGCAGTTCTTC
TRBV27	-	-	TRBJ2-7	15	CASRRNRESSYEQYF	TGTGCCAGCAGACGGAACAGGGAAAGCTCCTACGAGCAGTACTTC
TRBV12-5	-	TRBD2	TRBJ2-1	16	CASGGYSGTSYNEQFF	TGTGCTAGTGGGGGTTATAGCGGGACATCCTACAATGAGCAGTTCTTC
TRBV29-1	-	TRBD1	TRBJ1-1	14	CSVYQGGPNTEAFF	TGCAGCGTCTATCAGGGGGGTCCGAACACTGAAGCTTTCTTT
TRBV19	-	TRBD1	TRBJ1-6	13	CASGGQGGSPLHF	TGTGCCAGTGGCGGACAGGGTGGATCACCCCTCCACTTT
TRBV27	-	TRBD1	TRBJ2-7	14	CASRRQGERHEQYF	TGTGCCAGCAGAAGACAGGGGGAGAGGCACGAGCAGTACTTC
TRBV6-1	-	TRBD1	TRBJ2-7	17	CASSAQGGRTGFYEQYF	TGTGCCAGCAGTGCCCAAGGGGGTAGGACAGGGTTTTACGAGCAGTACTTC
TRBV7-6	-	-	TRBJ2-7	14	CASSLAPGRYEQYF	TGTGCCAGCAGCTTAGCGCCAGGGCGCTACGAGCAGTACTTC
TRBV5-1	few	-	TRBJ2-5	16	CASSLVVGGQTMAQYF	TGCGCCAGCAGCTTGGTTGTCGGAGGACAGACAATGGCCCAGTACTTC